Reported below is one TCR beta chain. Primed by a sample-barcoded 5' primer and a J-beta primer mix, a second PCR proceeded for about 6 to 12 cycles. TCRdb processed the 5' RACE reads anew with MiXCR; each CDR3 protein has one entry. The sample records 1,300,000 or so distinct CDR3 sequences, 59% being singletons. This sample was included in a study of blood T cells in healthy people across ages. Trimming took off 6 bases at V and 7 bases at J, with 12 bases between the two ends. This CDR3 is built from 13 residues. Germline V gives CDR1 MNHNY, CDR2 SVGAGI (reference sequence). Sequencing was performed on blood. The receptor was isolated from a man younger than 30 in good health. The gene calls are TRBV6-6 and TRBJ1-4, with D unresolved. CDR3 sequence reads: CASSHDIGEKLFF. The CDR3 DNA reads TGTGCCAGCAGCCACGACATCGGTGAAAAACTGTTTTTT.